A single sample is the source of the 24 T cell receptor beta chains below, sequenced in a study of CD8+ T cells in alopecia areata. Sequencing relied on a cDNA template that was reverse transcribed from extracted RNA. The protocol was immunoSEQ multiplex PCR, while the TCRdb copy is restricted to in-frame clones and leaves out a portion. The table has about 190,000 clones, over 50% seen once. The sample consisted of CD4+ T cells sorted from blood, taken at week 0. These TCRs come from a human donor with alopecia areata.

The rearrangement uses TRBV6-1 and TRBJ2-3, with D possibly TRBD1 on 6 matching bases. The CDR3 spans 15 residues. V lost 2 bases and J lost 6, with 15 bases in between. From germline, CDR1 is MNHNS and CDR2 SASEGT. The CDR3 is CASSELVGAGDTQYF. CDR3 coding DNA: TGTGCCAGCAGTGAACTGGTGGGGGCCGGGGATACGCAGTATTTT.

This clone has a handful of counts. This chain uses TRBV7-9 with TRBJ2-2; 8 nucleotides match TRBD2. V lost 4 bases and J lost 1; bases outside the gene matches: 5. The germline CDR1 and CDR2 sequences are SEHNR and FQNEAQ (reference sequence). The CDR3 spans 16 residues. This CDR3 reads CASSYPAGVNTGELFF. CDR3 nucleotide sequence: TGTGCCAGCAGCTACCCAGCGGGGGTGAACACCGGGGAGCTGTTTTTT.

This chain uses TRBV29-1 with TRBJ1-1; no clear D. The CDR3 has 12 residues. From germline, CDR1 is SQVTM and CDR2 ANQGSEA. V was pared by 4 bases and J by 6 bases, with 12 bases between. In nucleotides, the CDR3 is TGCAGCGTTGCAGCGCGGTACGCTGAAGCTTTCTTT. Its translation: CSVAARYAEAFF.

The rearrangement uses TRBV29-1 and TRBJ2-1; D may be TRBD1 (5 bases). The germline V gene has CDR1 SQVTM and CDR2 ANQGSEA. This CDR3 has 15 amino acids. Trimming removed 7 bases at V and 5 bases at J, with 21 bases between. The CDR3 coding sequence is TGCAGCGCGGATTACAGGTTGAAGACAGACAATGAGCAGTTCTTC. Translated: CSADYRLKTDNEQFF.

With respect to this clone: Other DNA sequences within the sample encode an identical CDR3. This chain uses TRBV20-1 with TRBJ2-5, with D unclear. The CDR3 covers 10 residues. CDR1 and CDR2 (germline): DFQATT, SNEGSKA (reference sequence). The ends were cut back, 3 bases at V and 2 bases at J, with 1 base in the middle. The CDR3 coding sequence is TGCAGTGCTAGTCAAGAGACCCAGTACTTC. It yields the protein CSASQETQYF.

This clone turned up a few times. One end of the junction fails to match germline, which may point to a read error. This chain uses TRBV2 with TRBJ2-5, with 12 positions matching TRBD2. The CDR3 contains 16 residues. Germline CDR1 and CDR2: SNHLY and FYNNEI. The CDR3 nucleotides are TGTGCCAGCAGCTCTACTAGCGGGGGGTACCAAGGGACCCAGTACTTC. Translating it yields CASSSTSGGYQGTQYF.

V and J are TRBV19 and TRBJ2-5; D call uncertain. CDR3 length: 14 amino acids. From germline, CDR1 is LNHDA and CDR2 SQIVND (reference sequence). Deletions cut 6 bases from V and 5 bases from J, with 16 bases between. The CDR3 protein is CASSDRFGRETQYF. The CDR3 DNA follows: TGTGCCAGTAGCGACCGTTTCGGACGCGAGACCCAGTACTTC.

The gene calls are TRBV11-2 and TRBJ2-7; D gene uncertain. From germline, CDR1 is SGHAT and CDR2 FQNNGV. The V and J ends lost 6 bases and 6 bases respectively, with 12 bases between them. The CDR3 extends over 12 amino acids. CDR3 in DNA: TGTGCCAGCAGGCAACCAACGAGCGAGCAGTACTTC. Protein product: CASRQPTSEQYF.

This chain uses TRBV11-3 with TRBJ2-3; perhaps TRBD1 as D (5 bases). Germline V gene lookup returns CDR1 SGHNT and CDR2 YENEEA. This CDR3 spans 13 amino acids. V lost 2 bases and J lost 6, with 9 bases in between. CDR3 amino acids: CASSLFRADTQYF. CDR3 DNA sequence: TGTGCCAGCAGCTTATTCAGGGCCGATACGCAGTATTTT.

In DNA form, the CDR3 reads TGTGCCTGGGCGATAGGGGGAAACACCATATATTTT. Its translation is CAWAIGGNTIYF. The rearrangement links TRBV30 to TRBJ1-3; D remains ambiguous. The CDR3 consists of 12 residues. Germline lookup yields CDR1 GTSNPN and CDR2 SVGIG (reference sequence). The V and J ends lost 5 bases and 4 bases respectively, with 9 bases between them.

The chain joins TRBV27 to TRBJ1-3; the D is unclear. V gave up 5 bases and J gave up 6 bases, with 11 bases separating them. The CDR3 has 13 residues. Germline CDR1 reads MNHEY; CDR2 reads SMNVEV (reference sequence). CDR3 coding DNA: TGTGCCAGCAGTGACGTCGAGGAAAACACCATATATTTT. Translated, it gives CASSDVEENTIYF.

The chain combines TRBV9 with TRBJ2-5; tentative D call: TRBD2 (7 bases). The V end lost 0 bases, the J end lost 1 base, and 13 bases lay between the germline ends. This CDR3 contains 16 residues. Germline V gives CDR1 SGDLS, CDR2 YYNGEE. The CDR3 nucleotides are TGTGCCAGCAGCGTAGGAGGGGGAGGGACCCAAGAGACCCAGTACTTC. This encodes CASSVGGGGTQETQYF.

In regard to this clone: Other nucleotide sequences in the sample specify the same CDR3. The chain combines TRBV18 with TRBJ2-5, with D uncertain. CDR3 length: 12 amino acids. Between the trimmed V and J ends, which lost 1 base and 4 bases, there was a span of 4 bases. The germline V gene encodes CDR1 KGHSH and CDR2 LQKENI. CDR3 nucleotide sequence: TGTGCCAGCTCACCACGAGGAGAGACCCAGTACTTC. This sequence encodes CASSPRGETQYF.

The gene calls are TRBV6-6 and TRBJ1-5, with D perhaps matching TRBD1 (5 bases). Germline V CDR1 and CDR2: MNHNY, SVGAGI (reference sequence). The V gene lost 6 bases and the J gene lost 5 bases, with 17 bases spanning the gap. This CDR3 has 15 amino acids. The CDR3 spells CASRDFSGNDQPQHF. In DNA form, the CDR3 reads TGTGCCAGCAGAGATTTCTCAGGGAATGATCAGCCCCAGCATTTT.

The chain employs TRBV7-8 and TRBJ2-7, with D possibly TRBD2 on 6 matching bases. Germline V lookup: CDR1 SGHVS, CDR2 FQNEAQ. The CDR3 is 18 amino acids. V was shortened by 5 bases and J by 1 base, with 24 bases between the two germline ends. The CDR3 nucleotides read TGTGCCAGCAGCGCACAGGTTTCAAGGAGGGGACCTTCCTACGAGCAGTACTTC. It yields the protein CASSAQVSRRGPSYEQYF.

J is TRBJ1-3 and V is TRBV30; a possible D gene is TRBD1 (6 bases). The ends were cut back, 5 bases at V and 0 bases at J, with 14 bases in the middle. Per the germline V gene, CDR1 is GTSNPN and CDR2 is SVGIG (reference sequence). This CDR3 is 15 amino acids long. DNA for the CDR3: TGTGCCTGGGTAGCTGGACAGCCCTCTGGAAACACCATATATTTT. Amino acids: CAWVAGQPSGNTIYF.

This chain links TRBV29-1 with TRBJ1-1; no clear D gene. The CDR3 is 13 residues long. CDR1 is SQVTM and CDR2 is ANQGSEA in the germline V gene. V was clipped by 3 bases and J by 4 bases, with 12 bases between them. CDR3 sequence (DNA): TGCAGCGTTGAGGTTTTGGGTGGCACTGAAGCTTTCTTT. This encodes CSVEVLGGTEAFF.

The genes are TRBV7-3 and TRBJ2-5; perhaps TRBD1 as D (5 bases). V lost 2 bases and J 5 bases, leaving 18 bases between the germline ends. Germline values: CDR1 SGHTA, CDR2 FQGTGA. The CDR3 totals 16 residues. The CDR3, as DNA: TGTGCCAGCAGCTTAGCGCTAGTAGGGGATCTTGAGACCCAGTACTTC. Translating gives CASSLALVGDLETQYF.

This chain joins TRBV30 and TRBJ1-2; D might be TRBD1 (6 bases). CDR3 length: 16 residues. Germline CDR1 GTSNPN, CDR2 SVGIG (reference sequence). Trimming left V 6 bases short and J 4 bases short, with 24 bases between. The CDR3 loop reads CACPPPGQRNTYGYTF. In nucleotides, the CDR3 is TGTGCCTGTCCTCCTCCGGGACAAAGGAATACCTATGGCTACACCTTC.

The chain carries TRBV7-2 and TRBJ1-2, with D possibly matching TRBD1 (6 bases). V shed 2 bases and J shed 5 bases, with 12 bases lying between them. This CDR3 spans 14 amino acids. Germline-derived CDR1 and CDR2 are SGHTA and FQGNSA. This chain's CDR3 is CASSLRDIAYGYTF. The CDR3 DNA sequence: TGTGCCAGCAGCTTAAGGGACATTGCGTATGGCTACACCTTC.

This chain uses TRBV7-2 with TRBJ1-2; D remains ambiguous. The germline V gene encodes CDR1 SGHTA and CDR2 FQGNSA. This CDR3 is 13 amino acids long. Between the trimmed V and J ends, which lost 1 base and 2 bases, there was a span of 5 bases. CDR3 amino acids: CASSLGKNYGYTF. The CDR3 nucleotides read TGTGCCAGCAGCTTAGGGAAAAACTATGGCTACACCTTC.

The CDR3 nucleotides read TGTGCCAGCAGTTGGAACGGACCAGATACGCAGTATTTT. Translated: CASSWNGPDTQYF. V is TRBV5-6 and J is TRBJ2-3; unclear D gene. The V gene's germline CDR1 is SGHDT and CDR2 YYEEEE. Deletions cut 5 bases from V and 4 bases from J, with 11 bases between. The CDR3 is 13 residues long.

This rearrangement joins TRBV6-6 to TRBJ2-7; D perhaps matches TRBD1 (6 bases). V shed 6 bases and J shed 4 bases, with 16 bases lying between them. Per the germline V gene, CDR1 is MNHNY and CDR2 is SVGAGI (reference sequence). The CDR3 is made up of 14 amino acids. The CDR3 protein is CASSPRDTGYEQYF. The DNA of the CDR3 is TGTGCCAGCAGCCCCCGGGACACAGGTTACGAGCAGTACTTC.

This clone was seen only a few times. Other DNA sequences in this sample translate to the same CDR3. The rearrangement links TRBV19 to TRBJ2-5, with D hard to call. This CDR3 contains 11 residues. Germline loops: CDR1 LNHDA, CDR2 SQIVND (reference sequence). The V end lost 4 bases, the J end lost 5 bases, and 5 bases lay between the germline ends. In DNA form, the CDR3 reads TGTGCCAGTAGTACTGGGGAGACCCAGTACTTC. Its protein product is CASSTGETQYF. Based on the CDR3 plus reference TRBV19 and TRBJ2-5, the full variable domain is DGGITQSPKYLFRKEGQNVTLSCEQNLNHDAMYWYRQDPGQGLRLIYYSQIVNDFQKGDIAEGYSVSREKKESFPLTVTSAQKNPTAFYLCASSTGETQYFGPGTRLLVL.